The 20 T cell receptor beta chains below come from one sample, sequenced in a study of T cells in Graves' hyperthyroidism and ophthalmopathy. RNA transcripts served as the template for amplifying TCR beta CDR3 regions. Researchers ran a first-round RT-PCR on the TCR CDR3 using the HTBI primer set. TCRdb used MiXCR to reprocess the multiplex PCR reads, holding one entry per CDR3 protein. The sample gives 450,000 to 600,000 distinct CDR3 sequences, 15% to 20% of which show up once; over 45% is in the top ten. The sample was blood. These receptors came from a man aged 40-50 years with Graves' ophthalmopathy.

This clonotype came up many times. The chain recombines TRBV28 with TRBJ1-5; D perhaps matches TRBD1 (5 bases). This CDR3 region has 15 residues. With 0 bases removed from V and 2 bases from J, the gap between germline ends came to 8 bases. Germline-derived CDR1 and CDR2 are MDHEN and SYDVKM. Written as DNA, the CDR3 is TGTGCCAGCAGTTTATGGGGGGTGGGCAATCAGCCCCAGCATTTT. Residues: CASSLWGVGNQPQHF.

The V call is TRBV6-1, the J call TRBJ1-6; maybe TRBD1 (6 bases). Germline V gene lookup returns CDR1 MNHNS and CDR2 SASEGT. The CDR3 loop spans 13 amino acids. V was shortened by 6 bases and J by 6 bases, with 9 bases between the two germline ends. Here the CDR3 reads CASSRGINSPLHF. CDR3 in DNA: TGTGCCAGCAGCAGGGGCATTAATTCACCCCTCCACTTT.

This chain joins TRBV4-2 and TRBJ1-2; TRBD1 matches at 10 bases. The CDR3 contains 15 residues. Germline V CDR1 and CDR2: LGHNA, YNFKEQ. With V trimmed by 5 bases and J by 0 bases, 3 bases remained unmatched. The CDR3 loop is CASSLTGGTNYGYTF. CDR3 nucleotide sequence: TGTGCCAGCAGCTTGACAGGGGGCACTAACTATGGCTACACCTTC.

CDR3 loop: CASSFGLAGPTDTQYF. The DNA of the CDR3 is TGTGCCAGCAGCTTCGGACTAGCGGGGCCGACAGATACGCAGTATTTT. J is TRBJ2-3 and V is TRBV7-9, with 12 nucleotides matching TRBD2. Germline CDR1 reads SEHNR; CDR2 reads FQNEAQ (reference sequence). The CDR3 loop spans 16 amino acids. V lost 3 bases, J lost 3 bases, and 4 bases stayed unmatched.

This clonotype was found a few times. In DNA form, the CDR3 reads TGTGCCAGCAGCTTTAGGGGAAGGGCTAGCGGGAGTAGGATCTCCTACAATGAGCAGTTCTTC. It codes for CASSFRGRASGSRISYNEQFF. The V call is TRBV11-1, the J call TRBJ2-1; 10 bases map to TRBD2. Per germline, CDR1 SGHAT and CDR2 FQDESV (reference sequence). This CDR3 spans 21 amino acids. V shed 3 bases and J 0 bases; nucleotides not matched to a gene: 17.

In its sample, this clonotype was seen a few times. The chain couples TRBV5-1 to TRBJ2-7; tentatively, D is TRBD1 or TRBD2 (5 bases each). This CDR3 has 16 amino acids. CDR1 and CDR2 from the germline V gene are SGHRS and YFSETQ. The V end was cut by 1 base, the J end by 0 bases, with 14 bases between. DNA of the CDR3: TGCGCCAGCAGCTTGCCCGGGACGGGGATCTCCTACGAGCAGTACTTC. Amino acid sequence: CASSLPGTGISYEQYF.

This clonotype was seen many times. Written as DNA, the CDR3 is TGTGCCAGCAGTTCCATGACAGGGCTCCGCGAAGCTTTCTTT. Encoded protein: CASSSMTGLREAFF. This chain joins TRBV6-1 and TRBJ1-1; TRBD1 aligns across 7 bases. Germline V gene sequence: CDR1 MNHNS, CDR2 SASEGT. CDR3 size: 14 residues. V was pared by 5 bases and J by 8 bases, with 11 bases of the junction left unmatched.

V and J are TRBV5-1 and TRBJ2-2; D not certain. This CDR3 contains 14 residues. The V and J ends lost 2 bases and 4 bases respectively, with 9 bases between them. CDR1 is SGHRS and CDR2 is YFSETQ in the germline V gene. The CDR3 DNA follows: TGCGCCAGCAGCTTCTGGGATAGCACCGGGGAGCTGTTTTTT. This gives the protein CASSFWDSTGELFF.

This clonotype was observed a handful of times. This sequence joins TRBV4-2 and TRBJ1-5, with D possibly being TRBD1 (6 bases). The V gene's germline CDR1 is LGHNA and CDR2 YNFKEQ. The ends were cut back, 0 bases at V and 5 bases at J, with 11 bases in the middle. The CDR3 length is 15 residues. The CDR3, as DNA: TGTGCCAGCAGCCAAGAGTGGGACACATATCAGCCCCAGCATTTT. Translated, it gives CASSQEWDTYQPQHF.

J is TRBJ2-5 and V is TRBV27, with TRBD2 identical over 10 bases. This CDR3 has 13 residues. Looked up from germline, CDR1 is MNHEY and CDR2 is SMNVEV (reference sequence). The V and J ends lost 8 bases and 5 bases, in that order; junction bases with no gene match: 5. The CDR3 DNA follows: TGTGCCAGCTCGGGACTAGCGATGGAGACCCAGTACTTC. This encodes CASSGLAMETQYF.

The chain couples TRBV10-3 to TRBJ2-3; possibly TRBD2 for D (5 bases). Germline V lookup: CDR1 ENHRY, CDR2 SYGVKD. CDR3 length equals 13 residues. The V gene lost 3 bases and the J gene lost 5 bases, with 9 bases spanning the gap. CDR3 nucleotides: TGTGCCATCAGTGAAACCGGGGTAGATACGCAGTATTTT. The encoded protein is CAISETGVDTQYF.

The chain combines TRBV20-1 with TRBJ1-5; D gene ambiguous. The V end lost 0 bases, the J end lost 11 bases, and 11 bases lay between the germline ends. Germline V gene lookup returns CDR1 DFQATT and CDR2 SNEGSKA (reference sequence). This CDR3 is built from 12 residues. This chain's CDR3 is CSAREGLRSQHF. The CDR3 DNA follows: TGCAGTGCTAGAGAGGGCCTTAGGTCCCAGCATTTT.

CDR3 nucleotides: TGCGCCAGCAGAAGAGGACAGGGGGGACTGAACACTGAAGCTTTCTTT. Encoded protein: CASRRGQGGLNTEAFF. This chain connects TRBV5-1 to TRBJ1-1, with 10 bases identical to TRBD1. The CDR3 runs to 16 residues. The germline V gene has CDR1 SGHRS and CDR2 YFSETQ. With V trimmed by 5 bases and J by 0 bases, 7 bases remained unmatched.

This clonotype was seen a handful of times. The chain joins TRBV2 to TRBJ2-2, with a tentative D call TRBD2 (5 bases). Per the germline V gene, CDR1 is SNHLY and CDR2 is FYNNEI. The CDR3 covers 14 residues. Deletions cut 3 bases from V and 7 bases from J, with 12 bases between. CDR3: CASSDPSGYGELFF. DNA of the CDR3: TGTGCCAGCAGTGACCCGAGCGGCTACGGGGAGCTGTTTTTT.

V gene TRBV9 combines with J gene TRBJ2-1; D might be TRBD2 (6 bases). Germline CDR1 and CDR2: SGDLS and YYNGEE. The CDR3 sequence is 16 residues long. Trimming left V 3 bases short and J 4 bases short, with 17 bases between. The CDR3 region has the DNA TGTGCCAGCAGCGGGGATCTAGCGCATAATTACAATGAGCAGTTCTTC. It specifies CASSGDLAHNYNEQFF. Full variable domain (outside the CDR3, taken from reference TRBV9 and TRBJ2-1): DSGVTQTPKHLITATGQRVTLRCSPRSGDLSVYWYQQSLDQGLQFLIQYYNGEERAKGNILERFSAQQFPDLHSELNLSSLELGDSALYFCASSGDLAHNYNEQFFGPGTRLTVL.

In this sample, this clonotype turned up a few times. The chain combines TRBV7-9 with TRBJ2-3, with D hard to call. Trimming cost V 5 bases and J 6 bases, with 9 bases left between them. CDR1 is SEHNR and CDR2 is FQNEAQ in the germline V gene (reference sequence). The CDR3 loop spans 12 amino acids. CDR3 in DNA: TGTGCCAGCAGCCTACACCAGGATACGCAGTATTTT. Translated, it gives CASSLHQDTQYF.

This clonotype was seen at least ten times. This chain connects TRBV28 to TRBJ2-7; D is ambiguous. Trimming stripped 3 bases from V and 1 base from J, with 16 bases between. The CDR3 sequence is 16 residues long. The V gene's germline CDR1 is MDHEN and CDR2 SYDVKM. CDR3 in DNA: TGTGCCAGCAGTTTTCGTAGAAGGTCCCCTTCCTACGAGCAGTACTTC. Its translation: CASSFRRRSPSYEQYF.

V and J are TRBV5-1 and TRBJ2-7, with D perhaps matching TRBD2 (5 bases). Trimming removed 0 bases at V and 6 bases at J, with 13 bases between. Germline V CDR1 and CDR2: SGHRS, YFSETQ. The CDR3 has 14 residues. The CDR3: CASSLVLVRGEQYF. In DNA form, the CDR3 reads TGCGCCAGCAGCTTGGTCCTCGTTCGGGGCGAGCAGTACTTC. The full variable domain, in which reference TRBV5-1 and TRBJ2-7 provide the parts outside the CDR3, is KAGVTQTPRYLIKTRGQQVTLSCSPISGHRSVSWYQQTPGQGLQFLFEYFSETQRNKGNFPGRFSGRQFSNSRSEMNVSTLELGDSALYLCASSLVLVRGEQYFGPGTRLTVT.

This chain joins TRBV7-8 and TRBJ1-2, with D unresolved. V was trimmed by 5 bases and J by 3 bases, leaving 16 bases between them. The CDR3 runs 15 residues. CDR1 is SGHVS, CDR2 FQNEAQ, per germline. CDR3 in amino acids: CASSPLRKSYYGYTF. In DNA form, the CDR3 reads TGTGCCAGCAGCCCCCTTCGGAAGTCATACTATGGCTACACCTTC.

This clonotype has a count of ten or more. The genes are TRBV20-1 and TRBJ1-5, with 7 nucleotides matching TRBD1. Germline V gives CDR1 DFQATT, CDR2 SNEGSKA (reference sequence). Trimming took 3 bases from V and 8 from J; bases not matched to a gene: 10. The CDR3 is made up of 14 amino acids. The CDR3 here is CSASKVTDREPQHF. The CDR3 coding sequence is TGCAGTGCTAGTAAGGTGACAGACAGGGAGCCCCAGCATTTT.